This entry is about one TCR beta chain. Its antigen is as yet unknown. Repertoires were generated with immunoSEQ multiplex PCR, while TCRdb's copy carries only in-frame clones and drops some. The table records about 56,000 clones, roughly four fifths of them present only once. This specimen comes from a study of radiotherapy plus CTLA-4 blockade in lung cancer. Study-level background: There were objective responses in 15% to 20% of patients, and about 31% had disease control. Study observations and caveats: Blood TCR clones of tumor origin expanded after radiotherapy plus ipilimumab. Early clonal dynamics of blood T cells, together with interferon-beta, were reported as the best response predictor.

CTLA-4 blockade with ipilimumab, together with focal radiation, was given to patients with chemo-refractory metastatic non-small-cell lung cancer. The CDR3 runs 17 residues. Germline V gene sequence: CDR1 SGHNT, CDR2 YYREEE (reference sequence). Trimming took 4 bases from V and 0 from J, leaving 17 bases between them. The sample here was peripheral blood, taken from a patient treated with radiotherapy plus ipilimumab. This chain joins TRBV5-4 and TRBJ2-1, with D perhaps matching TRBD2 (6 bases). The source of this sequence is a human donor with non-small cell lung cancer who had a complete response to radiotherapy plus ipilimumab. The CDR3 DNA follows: TGTGCCAGCAGCCCCTTGGGGGGTTTAAGCTCCTACAATGAGCAGTTCTTC. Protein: CASSPLGGLSSYNEQFF.